Shown below are 30 T cell receptor beta chains from a single sample sequenced in a study of CD8+CD57+ T cells in acquired aplastic anemia. Using genomic DNA as the template, TCR beta VDJ and CDR3 profiling was carried out. TCRdb called the reads again in MiXCR, with one record for every CDR3 protein. The data contain 100,000 to 130,000 distinct CDR3 sequences, 51% of them seen just once; the ten biggest clones take up about a third. The sequencing sample was made of sorted CD4+, CD8+, or CD8+CD57+ T cells (not recorded which) from PBMCs. All receptors come from a human donor in good health, serving as a control.

This chain connects TRBV11-2 to TRBJ2-7; unclear D gene. The germline CDR1 and CDR2 sequences are SGHAT and FQNNGV. The CDR3 contains 13 residues. V lost 5 bases and J lost 2, with 10 bases in between. The CDR3 nucleotides read TGTGCCAGCAGCAACCCGCCAGCCTACGAGCAGTACTTC. This encodes CASSNPPAYEQYF.

This chain links TRBV10-3 with TRBJ1-6, with D perhaps TRBD1 (6 bases). Germline CDR1 is ENHRY and CDR2 is SYGVKD. This CDR3 is 15 amino acids long. With 6 bases removed from V and 2 bases from J, the gap between germline ends came to 11 bases. The CDR3 region has the DNA TGTGCCATCAGCCAGGGGAGCACCTATAATTCACCCCTCCACTTT. As protein: CAISQGSTYNSPLHF.

This clonotype was observed many times. The gene calls are TRBV7-8 and TRBJ1-3, with D hard to call. V dropped 5 bases and J dropped 0 bases, with 11 bases sitting between them. This CDR3 has 15 residues. Germline loops: CDR1 SGHVS, CDR2 FQNEAQ. The CDR3 protein is CASSHRRFSGNTIYF. The CDR3 nucleotides read TGTGCCAGCAGCCACCGCAGGTTCTCTGGAAACACCATATATTTT.

This clonotype was counted at least ten times. J is TRBJ2-7 and V is TRBV27, with 8 bases aligning to TRBD2. CDR3 length: 13 amino acids. V lost 6 bases to trimming and J lost 5 bases; unmatched junction nucleotides: 6. CDR1 and CDR2 from the germline V gene are MNHEY and SMNVEV (reference sequence). The CDR3 coding sequence is TGTGCCAGCAGACTACGGGGGGGGGACGAGCAGTACTTC. Translating it yields CASRLRGGDEQYF.

In its sample, this clonotype was seen many times. J is TRBJ2-7 and V is TRBV5-1, with 9 bases lining up with TRBD1. This CDR3 has 12 amino acids. Germline lookup yields CDR1 SGHRS and CDR2 YFSETQ. The ends lost 3 bases at V and 6 bases at J; junction bases unmatched: 1. CDR3 nucleotides: TGCGCCAGCAGCTGGACAGGGGTCGAGCAGTACTTC. Protein product: CASSWTGVEQYF.

This clonotype was detected ten times or more. The chain carries TRBV6-1 and TRBJ2-3; either TRBD1 or TRBD2 may supply D (5 bases each). Looked up from germline, CDR1 is MNHNS and CDR2 is SASEGT. The CDR3 is made up of 13 amino acids. The V end lost 6 bases, the J end lost 5 bases, and 12 bases lay between the germline ends. This chain's CDR3 is CASRAEGKDTQYF. The CDR3, as DNA: TGTGCCAGCAGAGCAGAGGGGAAAGATACGCAGTATTTT.

The CDR3 sequence is CASSERLGGQGSFTQYF. As DNA, the CDR3 is TGTGCCAGCAGTGAAAGGCTTGGGGGACAGGGGTCTTTTACGCAGTATTTT. This sequence joins TRBV6-1 and TRBJ2-3, with TRBD1 matching over 10 bases. The CDR3 is 17 residues long. V lost 2 bases, J lost 8 bases, and 13 bases stayed unmatched. Germline V gene sequence: CDR1 MNHNS, CDR2 SASEGT.

This clonotype was recorded at least ten times. V and J are TRBV25-1 and TRBJ2-7; TRBD1 or TRBD2 may be the D gene (6 bases each). Germline V gene lookup returns CDR1 MGHDK and CDR2 SYGVNS. This CDR3 spans 14 amino acids. V was pared by 4 bases and J by 0 bases, with 10 bases between. CDR3 nucleotides: TGTGCCAGCAGTGGGGGGGCCAGCTCCTACGAGCAGTACTTC. It is translated as CASSGGASSYEQYF.

The gene calls are TRBV7-6 and TRBJ2-5; possibly TRBD1 or TRBD2 for D (5 bases each). Germline CDR1 reads SGHVS; CDR2 reads FNYEAQ. V was clipped by 1 base and J by 7 bases, with 19 bases between them. The length of the CDR3 is 16 residues. The CDR3 here is CASSLEGRTTIATQYF. CDR3 sequence (DNA): TGTGCCAGCAGCTTAGAGGGACGAACGACAATCGCGACCCAGTACTTC.

This chain uses TRBV7-2 with TRBJ1-5; no firm D call. The V end lost 4 bases, the J end lost 7 bases, and 11 bases lay between the germline ends. CDR3 length: 13 residues. Germline V lookup: CDR1 SGHTA, CDR2 FQGNSA. The CDR3 DNA sequence: TGTGCCAGCAGCTCCGGACTGAAACAGCCCCAGCATTTT. Its protein is CASSSGLKQPQHF.

The CDR3 sequence: CASSQDHRVQPQHF. The CDR3 DNA sequence: TGCGCCAGCAGCCAAGATCACAGGGTACAGCCCCAGCATTTT. The chain employs TRBV4-3 and TRBJ1-5; D is perhaps TRBD1 (6 bases). Germline V gene sequence: CDR1 LGHNA, CDR2 YSLEER. The CDR3 loop spans 14 amino acids. V was shortened by 0 bases and J by 7 bases, with 10 bases between the two germline ends.

V and J are TRBV10-3 and TRBJ1-5, with D uncertain. CDR1 is ENHRY, CDR2 SYGVKD, per germline. CDR3 size: 13 residues. Trimming removed 4 bases from V and 5 bases from J, with 9 bases in between. CDR3 nucleotide sequence: TGTGCCATCAGTGGAGAGAGCGATCAGCCCCAGCATTTT. It yields the protein CAISGESDQPQHF.

To note about this clonotype: A junction end diverges from the germline sequence, so it may reflect a read error. The chain carries TRBV10-3 and TRBJ1-5; 8 nucleotides match TRBD1. Germline values: CDR1 ENHRY, CDR2 SYGVKD. The CDR3 sequence is 16 residues long. CDR3 in DNA: TGTGCCAGCAGTTTATCGGCTGGACAGGGCTATCAGCCCCAGCATTTT. Protein sequence: CASSLSAGQGYQPQHF.

The CDR3 sequence is CATSDSEGTVGETQYF. CDR3 nucleotides: TGTGCCACCAGTGACTCCGAAGGGACGGTGGGAGAGACCCAGTACTTC. V usage is TRBV24-1 and J usage is TRBJ2-5, with D possibly being TRBD1 or TRBD2 (5 bases each). Trimming stripped 4 bases from V and 4 bases from J, with 18 bases between. Per the germline V gene, CDR1 is KGHDR and CDR2 is SFDVKD. The CDR3 sequence is 16 residues long.

This clonotype was picked up many times. V usage is TRBV11-2 and J usage is TRBJ1-1; D gene uncertain. Trimming took off 5 bases at V and 1 base at J, with 11 bases between the two ends. In germline, CDR1 is SGHAT, CDR2 FQNNGV. The CDR3 is 14 residues long. This chain's CDR3 is CASSRSYENTEAFF. In nucleotides, the CDR3 is TGTGCCAGCAGCCGCAGTTATGAGAACACTGAAGCTTTCTTT.

The chain combines TRBV24-1 with TRBJ1-2; no firm D call. Looked up from germline, CDR1 is KGHDR and CDR2 is SFDVKD. V was trimmed by 7 bases and J by 6 bases, leaving 14 bases between them. The CDR3 totals 13 residues. The CDR3 DNA reads as TGTGCCACCAGCGGTGGGCAGTACGATGGCTACACCTTC. The encoded protein is CATSGGQYDGYTF.

This chain uses TRBV7-3 with TRBJ2-2; D ambiguous. V lost 5 bases, J lost 0 bases, and 7 bases lay in between. Germline V gene data show CDR1 as SGHTA and CDR2 as FQGTGA. The CDR3 is 14 amino acids. The CDR3 reads CASSRSPNTGELFF. The CDR3 DNA is TGTGCCAGCAGCCGATCGCCGAACACCGGGGAGCTGTTTTTT.

The J gene is TRBJ2-3, the V gene TRBV20-1; TRBD1 matches 7 bases. The length of the CDR3 is 15 residues. Germline V gives CDR1 DFQATT, CDR2 SNEGSKA (reference sequence). After removal of 2 bases from V and 3 bases from J, the junction contained 8 bases not matched to a gene. This CDR3 is CSARTGTDITDTQYF. The CDR3 DNA reads TGCAGTGCTAGAACCGGGACAGACATTACAGATACGCAGTATTTT.

The sample holds many counts of this clonotype. The chain joins TRBV14 to TRBJ2-1; the match to TRBD2 covers 8 bases. Germline V gene lookup returns CDR1 SGHDN and CDR2 FVKESK. The CDR3 is made up of 12 amino acids. J lost 9 bases, V lost 4 bases, and 2 bases had no gene match. The CDR3 sequence: CASSPRGGEQFF. CDR3 in DNA: TGTGCCAGCAGCCCCCGGGGGGGTGAGCAGTTCTTC.

The chain employs TRBV27 and TRBJ2-1; D is uncertain. The germline V gene encodes CDR1 MNHEY and CDR2 SMNVEV (reference sequence). V dropped 0 bases and J dropped 6 bases, with 9 bases sitting between them. This CDR3 has 14 residues. CDR3 in DNA: TGTGCCAGCAGTTTATCGATCTCCCTCAATGAGCAGTTCTTC. Protein sequence: CASSLSISLNEQFF.

This chain connects TRBV7-2 to TRBJ2-7; 9 bases are a match to TRBD1. The CDR3 extends over 14 amino acids. Trimming removed 5 bases from V and 3 bases from J; junction bases left unmatched: 5. Germline lookup yields CDR1 SGHTA and CDR2 FQGNSA. CDR3 amino acids: CASSLRTGDYEQYF. The CDR3 DNA reads TGTGCCAGCAGCCTCCGGACAGGGGACTACGAGCAGTACTTC.

This clonotype was counted many times. The rearrangement joins TRBV7-2 to TRBJ2-7; D gene uncertain. The CDR3 sequence is 15 residues long. Between the trimmed V and J ends, which lost 0 bases and 2 bases, there was a span of 11 bases. Germline V gene sequence: CDR1 SGHTA, CDR2 FQGNSA. CDR3 loop: CASSLAPRPPYEQYF. For the CDR3, the DNA is TGTGCCAGCAGCTTAGCGCCCAGGCCTCCCTACGAGCAGTACTTC.

This clonotype was counted ten times or more. The chain recombines TRBV4-3 with TRBJ2-7; D is uncertain. The germline V gene encodes CDR1 LGHNA and CDR2 YSLEER. This CDR3 has 11 residues. V lost 0 bases, J lost 5 bases, and 2 bases lay in between. CDR3 coding DNA: TGCGCCAGCAGCCAAGAAAACGAGCAGTACTTC. Amino acid sequence: CASSQENEQYF.

The chain is built from TRBV25-1 and TRBJ1-2; D call uncertain. Germline-derived CDR1 and CDR2 are MGHDK and SYGVNS. Trimming stripped 5 bases from V and 8 bases from J, with 18 bases between. This CDR3 has 14 amino acids. CDR3 in amino acids: CASSTPGGFWGYTF. The CDR3, as DNA: TGTGCCAGCAGTACCCCCGGAGGGTTCTGGGGCTACACCTTC.

As DNA, the CDR3 is TGTGCCATATTAGCCAAGACAGCCACCTACGAGCAGTACGTC. This gives the protein CAILAKTATYEQYV. The chain employs TRBV7-3 and TRBJ2-7, with D maybe TRBD1 (5 bases). Germline-derived CDR1 and CDR2 are SGHTA and FQGTGA. The CDR3 sequence is 14 residues long. The ends were cut back, 10 bases at V and 2 bases at J, with 18 bases in the middle.

This clonotype was detected only once. This chain uses TRBV4-2 with TRBJ2-7, with D possibly being TRBD1 or TRBD2 (5 bases each). This CDR3 has 15 amino acids. Deletions cut 3 bases from V and 7 bases from J, with 19 bases between. Germline CDR1 reads LGHNA; CDR2 reads YNFKEQ. The CDR3 sequence: CASSQQTDLRREQYF. CDR3 bases: TGTGCCAGCAGCCAGCAGACAGACCTTCGGAGGGAGCAGTACTTC.

The chain carries TRBV6-2 or TRBV6-3 and TRBJ1-6; tentatively, D is TRBD1 (5 bases). The CDR3 totals 15 residues. Per the germline V gene, CDR1 is MNHEY and CDR2 is SVGEGT. With 0 bases removed from V and 14 bases from J, the gap between germline ends came to 17 bases. CDR3: CASSYSAGSVLSLHF. CDR3 bases: TGTGCCAGCAGTTACTCCGCAGGGTCGGTTTTATCCCTCCACTTT.

The chain joins TRBV7-9 to TRBJ2-3; D is unresolved. CDR3 length: 13 residues. The V end lost 7 bases, the J end lost 14 bases, and 22 bases lay between the germline ends. Germline loops: CDR1 SEHNR, CDR2 FQNEAQ (reference sequence). The CDR3 DNA reads as TGTGCCAGCACCGGACCCGTCGGGCCCCCGAGGTATTTT. The encoded protein is CASTGPVGPPRYF.

This chain connects TRBV11-1 to TRBJ2-7, with 8 nucleotides matching TRBD1. The CDR3 has 17 amino acids. V lost 6 bases, J lost 1 base, and 14 bases stayed unmatched. Germline-derived CDR1 and CDR2 are SGHAT and FQDESV (reference sequence). The CDR3 sequence: CASRSVKGTGESYEQYF. Here the CDR3 DNA reads TGTGCCAGCAGATCGGTTAAAGGGACAGGAGAATCCTACGAGCAGTACTTC.

In this sample, this clonotype turned up many times. The J gene is TRBJ2-7, the V gene TRBV7-3, with 8 bases that match TRBD2. Germline CDR1 SGHTA, CDR2 FQGTGA. This CDR3 has 14 amino acids. Trimming took 5 bases from V and 6 from J; bases not matched to a gene: 9. Here the CDR3 reads CASSRSGGGSEQYF. CDR3 in DNA: TGTGCCAGCAGCCGGAGCGGGGGTGGATCCGAGCAGTACTTC.